The rows below give T cell receptor beta chains drawn from one sample of a study of T cell changes during pregnancy in multiple sclerosis. Using immunoSEQ multiplex PCR, the repertoire was profiled, and TCRdb retains in-frame clones only, with some absent. The sample shows about 75,000 clones, 80% to 95% of them seen only once. The sample was CD4+ T cells from peripheral blood mononuclear cells, taken before pregnancy. Receptors were obtained from a female donor with multiple sclerosis, enrolled in a pregnancy study. The CDR3 runs from the conserved cysteine through the conserved F or W. Each record gives: V gene, clone size, J gene, D gene, CDR3 protein, CDR3 DNA. The D gene is left open where the match is weak. The listing skips clone size in some rows; elsewhere it reads once, few, many or a size class.

>TRBV11-2|-|TRBJ2-5|-
CASSPYRSQETQYF
TGTGCCAGCAGCCCCTACAGGTCCCAAGAGACCCAGTACTTC
>TRBV29-1|-|TRBJ2-3|TRBD2
CSGLGLAASTDTQYF
TGCAGCGGCCTCGGACTAGCGGCCAGCACAGATACGCAGTATTTT
>TRBV14|-|TRBJ2-7|-
CASSPLGGGTYEQYF
TGTGCCAGCAGCCCCCTTGGCGGAGGAACCTACGAGCAGTACTTC
>TRBV28|-|TRBJ2-2|-
CASSYFGGSGVPLDTGELFF
TGTGCCAGCAGTTATTTCGGTGGGTCAGGGGTTCCCTTGGACACCGGGGAGCTGTTTTTT
>TRBV27|-|TRBJ1-1|TRBD1
CASSRYRGGTEAFF
TGTGCCAGCAGTCGCTACAGGGGAGGCACTGAAGCTTTCTTT
>TRBV19|-|TRBJ1-5|-
CASSPGISNQPQHF
TGTGCCAGTAGCCCAGGGATAAGCAATCAGCCCCAGCATTTT
>TRBV4-3|-|TRBJ1-3|-
CASSQVEQTLLSGNTIYF
TGCGCCAGCAGCCAAGTCGAACAGACCCTCCTCTCTGGAAACACCATATATTTT
>TRBV7-9|-|TRBJ2-7|-
CASSLEGDEQYF
TGTGCCAGCAGCTTAGAAGGGGACGAGCAGTACTTC
>TRBV18|-|TRBJ2-3|-
CASSPWNEGTDTQYF
TGTGCCAGCTCGCCCTGGAACGAGGGCACAGATACGCAGTATTTT
>TRBV19|-|TRBJ2-1|TRBD1
CASSWTGGLFF
TGTGCCAGTAGTTGGACAGGGGGGCTTTTCTTC
>TRBV2|-|TRBJ2-2|-
CASSEVRSNTGELFF
TGTGCCAGCAGTGAAGTCCGGTCGAACACCGGGGAGCTGTTTTTT
>TRBV10-3|-|TRBJ2-3|TRBD1
CATRASQGQADTQYF
TGTGCCACCAGGGCGTCACAGGGACAGGCAGATACGCAGTATTTT
>TRBV21-1|-|TRBJ1-6|-
CASSSLAPVYNSPLHF
TGTGCCAGCAGCTCCCTAGCGCCAGTATATAATTCACCCCTCCACTTT
>TRBV15|-|TRBJ1-6|-
CATSRQTETNSPLHF
TGTGCCACCAGCAGACAGACGGAGACCAATTCACCCCTCCACTTT
>TRBV30|-|TRBJ1-5|-
CAWSRTDSNQPQHF
TGTGCCTGGAGTAGGACAGATAGCAATCAGCCCCAGCATTTT
>TRBV9|-|TRBJ2-2|TRBD2
CASSVEVSGRAGGELFF
TGTGCCAGCAGCGTAGAAGTTAGCGGGAGGGCCGGCGGGGAGCTGTTTTTT
>TRBV29-1|-|TRBJ2-5|TRBD1
CSLSQGQWETQYF
TGCAGCCTTTCCCAGGGACAGTGGGAGACCCAGTACTTC
>TRBV14|-|TRBJ2-7|-
CASSQTREEGQYF
TGTGCCAGCAGCCAAACCAGGGAAGAAGGGCAGTACTTC
>TRBV30|-|TRBJ2-7|-
CAWRVAGSYEQYF
TGTGCCTGGAGGGTGGCGGGCTCCTACGAGCAGTACTTC
>TRBV2|-|TRBJ2-2|-
CASRKQGAGELFF
TGTGCCAGCAGAAAACAGGGAGCCGGGGAGCTGTTTTTT
>TRBV9|-|TRBJ1-2|-
CASSPADSGSYGYTF
TGTGCCAGCAGCCCAGCCGATTCGGGATCCTATGGCTACACCTTC
>TRBV7-2|-|TRBJ1-2|TRBD1
CASSLRTGQLLLGYTF
TGTGCCAGCAGCCTCCGGACAGGACAACTACTGCTTGGCTACACCTTC
>TRBV11-2|-|TRBJ1-4|-
CASSLRGWTNEKLFF
TGTGCCAGCAGCTTAAGGGGTTGGACTAATGAAAAACTGTTTTTT
>TRBV2|-|TRBJ2-1|TRBD2
CASRAGTRVYNEQFF
TGTGCCAGCAGGGCCGGGACTAGAGTATACAATGAGCAGTTCTTC
>TRBV7-3|-|TRBJ2-1|TRBD2
CASSSGLAGVSEQFF
TGTGCCAGCAGCTCCGGACTAGCGGGAGTCAGTGAGCAGTTCTTC
>TRBV7-9|once|TRBJ2-7|-
CASSEDLTYEQYF
TGTGCCAGCAGCGAGGACTTAACCTACGAGCAGTACTTC
>TRBV5-4|-|TRBJ1-2|-
CASSLGAGGAYGYTF
TGTGCCAGCAGCTTGGGGGCCGGGGGGGCATATGGCTACACCTTC
>TRBV9|-|TRBJ2-3|-
CASSVLPGGTDTQYF
TGTGCCAGCAGCGTTCTCCCGGGTGGCACAGATACGCAGTATTTT
>TRBV7-2|-|TRBJ2-3|TRBD2
CASSLYASGTSTDTQYF
TGTGCCAGCAGCTTATATGCTAGCGGGACTAGCACAGATACGCAGTATTTT
>TRBV30|few|TRBJ1-5|-
CAWSYTAEAQHF
TGTGCCTGGAGCTATACGGCGGAGGCCCAGCATTTT
>TRBV6-5|-|TRBJ2-2|-
CASRPGLAGELFF
TGTGCCAGCAGGCCGGGACTCGCCGGGGAGCTGTTTTTT
>TRBV2|-|TRBJ2-2|-
CASSGGLGELFF
TGTGCCAGCAGTGGCGGGCTGGGGGAGCTGTTTTTT
>TRBV28|-|TRBJ1-4|-
CATQRPLAEKLFF
TGTGCCACCCAGAGACCGCTAGCGGAAAAACTGTTTTTT
>TRBV14|once|TRBJ2-1|TRBD2
CASSRGGGPFNEQFF
TGTGCCAGCAGCCGGGGGGGAGGGCCCTTCAATGAGCAGTTCTTC
>TRBV2|-|TRBJ2-4|-
CASSRDSGVVKNIQYF
TGTGCCAGCAGTAGGGACTCCGGAGTCGTCAAAAACATTCAGTACTTC
>TRBV19|-|TRBJ1-5|-
CASSLTGYSGNQPQHF
TGTGCCAGTAGTCTAACAGGGTATAGTGGCAATCAGCCCCAGCATTTT
>TRBV21-1|-|TRBJ1-5|-
CASMKKRVGINQPQHF
TGTGCCAGCATGAAGAAGAGGGTAGGGATCAATCAGCCCCAGCATTTT
>TRBV27|-|TRBJ2-2|TRBD1
CASTGQWYTGELFF
TGTGCCAGCACGGGACAGTGGTACACCGGGGAGCTGTTTTTT
>TRBV11-3|-|TRBJ2-7|-
CASSLGLGLYEQYF
TGTGCCAGCAGCTTAGGCCTGGGACTCTACGAGCAGTACTTC
>TRBV18|-|TRBJ1-2|TRBD1
CASSNDRATNYGYTF
TGTGCCAGCTCAAATGACAGGGCGACTAACTATGGCTACACCTTC
>TRBV18|-|TRBJ2-7|-
CASSPKIPGGNTYEQYF
TGTGCCAGCTCACCAAAAATCCCCGGAGGCAACACCTACGAGCAGTACTTC
>TRBV7-2|once|TRBJ1-1|TRBD1
CASSFDRGTTEAFF
TGTGCCAGCAGCTTCGACAGGGGTACCACTGAAGCTTTCTTT
>TRBV19|-|TRBJ2-7|TRBD1
CASSPTLGQGDSYEQYF
TGTGCCAGTAGCCCAACCCTTGGACAGGGAGACTCCTACGAGCAGTACTTC
>TRBV28|-|TRBJ2-7|TRBD1
CASSLFLSQGAEQYF
TGTGCCAGCAGTTTATTTCTGAGCCAGGGGGCTGAGCAGTACTTC
>TRBV28|-|TRBJ1-2|TRBD1
CASTTDRVGGYTF
TGTGCCAGCACGACAGACAGGGTGGGTGGCTACACCTTC
>TRBV4-3|-|TRBJ2-7|-
CASSQGTQGFYEQYF
TGCGCCAGCAGCCAAGGAACCCAGGGGTTCTACGAGCAGTACTTC
>TRBV14|-|TRBJ2-5|-
CASSQGTRFGETQYF
TGTGCCAGCAGCCAAGGAACTAGATTCGGGGAGACCCAGTACTTC
>TRBV5-1|once|TRBJ1-5|-
CASSLGGTGGNQPQHF
TGCGCCAGCAGCTTGGGGGGGACTGGGGGCAATCAGCCCCAGCATTTT